The 28 T cell receptor beta chains in this list originate from one sample, sequenced in a study of blood T cell repertoires in COVID-19. Generated by immunoSEQ multiplex PCR, the TCRdb table keeps only in-frame clones and is missing some. The sample has 250,000 to 300,000 clones; just under 90% are singletons. Sequencing input: PBMCs or T cells enriched from blood (not recorded which). The receptors here all came from a woman aged 55 to 70 who had recovered from COVID-19.

The chain uses TRBV10-1 and TRBJ2-7, with D possibly being TRBD1 (6 bases). Germline-derived CDR1 and CDR2 are WNHNN and SYGVQD (reference sequence). Trimming took 1 base from V and 5 from J, leaving 9 bases between them. The CDR3 length is 13 residues. The CDR3: CASSEWKGDEQYF. The CDR3 nucleotides are TGCGCCAGCAGTGAGTGGAAGGGGGACGAGCAGTACTTC.

The chain couples TRBV9 to TRBJ1-1; TRBD1 is a possible D gene (6 bases). Trimming left V 4 bases short and J 0 bases short, with 10 bases between. This CDR3 spans 14 amino acids. Germline CDR1 is SGDLS and CDR2 is YYNGEE. CDR3 protein: CASSTDSMNTEAFF. Here the CDR3 DNA reads TGTGCCAGCAGCACGGACAGCATGAACACTGAAGCTTTCTTT.

The genes are TRBV4-1 and TRBJ2-3; D unresolved. Germline CDR1 and CDR2: MGHRA and YSYEKL. The CDR3 covers 15 residues. V lost 1 base to trimming and J lost 0 bases, with 8 bases between them. The CDR3 is CASSQGLRSTDTQYF. Written as DNA, the CDR3 is TGCGCCAGCAGCCAAGGACTTAGAAGCACAGATACGCAGTATTTT.

The chain uses TRBV28 and TRBJ2-2; TRBD1 matches 10 bases. Looked up from germline, CDR1 is MDHEN and CDR2 is SYDVKM. The CDR3 has 15 amino acids. V was clipped by 5 bases and J by 1 base; unmatched bases: 1. The CDR3 spells CASSRTGGNTGELFF. CDR3 in DNA: TGTGCCAGCAGTAGGACAGGGGGGAACACCGGGGAGCTGTTTTTT.

CDR3 sequence: CASSPENLLYGYTF. The CDR3 DNA follows: TGTGCCAGCTCACCAGAGAACTTGCTTTATGGCTACACCTTC. This chain joins TRBV18 and TRBJ1-2; D is unclear. There are 14 residues in the CDR3. V gave up 2 bases and J gave up 5 bases, with 12 bases separating them. Germline V gives CDR1 KGHSH, CDR2 LQKENI.

The chain links TRBV5-1 to TRBJ1-2, with 7 bases lining up with TRBD1. Trimming cost V 4 bases and J 4 bases; bases outside gene matches: 7. There are 14 residues in the CDR3. The V gene's germline CDR1 is SGHRS and CDR2 YFSETQ. The CDR3 here is CASSLGQDVYGYTF. CDR3 coding DNA: TGCGCCAGCAGCCTTGGACAGGACGTCTATGGCTACACCTTC.

The chain carries TRBV19 and TRBJ2-5; D is perhaps TRBD2 (5 bases). CDR3 size: 13 residues. Germline V gene sequence: CDR1 LNHDA, CDR2 SQIVND (reference sequence). The germline V and J ends were trimmed by 5 bases and 5 bases, with 12 bases remaining between them. CDR3 DNA sequence: TGTGCCAGTAGTTACCGGGGTCAGGAGACCCAGTACTTC. Protein product: CASSYRGQETQYF.

The rearrangement links TRBV7-6 to TRBJ1-1, with unresolved D. In germline, CDR1 is SGHVS, CDR2 FNYEAQ. Trimming pared 5 bases from V and 4 bases from J, leaving 11 bases between. The length of the CDR3 is 13 residues. In DNA form, the CDR3 reads TGTGCCAGCAGCCAACGGGTCAGCACTGAAGCTTTCTTT. This gives the protein CASSQRVSTEAFF.

This sequence joins TRBV28 and TRBJ1-1; D call uncertain. CDR3 length: 13 amino acids. The germline gives CDR1 MDHEN, CDR2 SYDVKM. V lost 9 bases to trimming and J lost 4 bases, with 15 bases between them. This chain's CDR3 is CASMETYGTEAFF. In DNA, the CDR3 is TGTGCCAGTATGGAGACCTATGGCACTGAAGCTTTCTTT.

The chain is built from TRBV6-5 and TRBJ2-2; the D gene is possibly TRBD2 (6 bases). Germline V gene data show CDR1 as MNHEY and CDR2 as SVGAGI. V lost 4 bases to trimming and J lost 1 base, with 7 bases between them. The CDR3 runs 14 residues. The CDR3 bases are TGTGCCAGCAGTTCGGAGGGGAACACCGGGGAGCTGTTTTTT. Translation gives CASSSEGNTGELFF.

This chain connects TRBV5-5 to TRBJ2-1, with 8 bases identical to TRBD2. The CDR3 consists of 20 residues. Germline CDR1 reads SGHKS; CDR2 reads YYEKEE (reference sequence). J was trimmed by 0 bases and V by 0 bases; bases with no gene match: 14. The CDR3 DNA sequence: TGTGCCAGCAGCTTGGCCCTTGTGGCGGGAGGACGGAGCTCCTACAATGAGCAGTTCTTC. Its protein is CASSLALVAGGRSSYNEQFF.

In nucleotides, the CDR3 is TGTGCCAGCAGCTCCTTGGCTAGCGGGAATGCCGGGGAGCTGTTTTTT. It specifies CASSSLASGNAGELFF. The rearrangement joins TRBV7-9 to TRBJ2-2; 9 bases fit TRBD2. Germline CDR1 is SEHNR and CDR2 is FQNEAQ (reference sequence). V shed 4 bases and J 6 bases; nucleotides not matched to a gene: 9. The CDR3 sequence is 16 residues long.

The rearrangement uses TRBV2 and TRBJ2-7; 12 bases line up with TRBD2. J gave up 7 bases and V 4 bases, and 8 bases lay outside the gene matches. CDR1 SNHLY and CDR2 FYNNEI come from the germline V gene. CDR3 size: 15 residues. The CDR3 protein is CASSALAGGRSEQYF. CDR3 in DNA: TGTGCCAGCAGTGCCCTAGCGGGGGGGCGGAGTGAGCAGTACTTC.

The rearrangement uses TRBV6-5 and TRBJ1-2; TRBD1 might be the D (5 bases). The CDR3 covers 15 residues. V lost 2 bases and J 2 bases, leaving 12 bases between the germline ends. CDR1 MNHEY and CDR2 SVGAGI come from the germline V gene. The CDR3 region is CASSYRGLSNYGYTF. CDR3 DNA: TGTGCCAGCAGTTACAGGGGTCTGAGCAACTATGGCTACACCTTC.

The V call is TRBV19, the J call TRBJ1-5; D is uncertain. Germline assignment: CDR1 LNHDA and CDR2 SQIVND (reference sequence). Trimming pared 5 bases from V and 7 bases from J, leaving 12 bases between. The CDR3 totals 13 residues. The CDR3 protein is CASSSRREQPQHF. The CDR3 DNA reads as TGTGCCAGTAGTTCTCGTCGAGAACAGCCCCAGCATTTT.

The chain carries TRBV14 and TRBJ1-2; 9 bases fit TRBD1. CDR1 is SGHDN, CDR2 FVKESK, per germline. CDR3 size: 15 residues. J lost 4 bases, V lost 4 bases, and 7 bases had no gene match. CDR3 in amino acids: CASSPGQGLSYGYTF. The CDR3 region has the DNA TGTGCCAGCAGCCCGGGACAGGGCCTCTCCTATGGCTACACCTTC.

This clone has just one count. A read error may produce the germline difference seen at one junction end. V gene TRBV4-1 combines with J gene TRBJ2-3; the D is unclear. CDR1 and CDR2 (germline): MGHRA, YSYEKL. The CDR3 is 17 residues long. The CDR3 reads CANSQGRMGVRTDTQYF. CDR3 coding DNA: TGCGCCAACAGCCAAGGACGGATGGGCGTTCGCACAGATACGCAGTATTTT.

This clone appeared a few times. Here the CDR3 reads CASSRVGGRGGGELFF. The CDR3 DNA reads as TGTGCCAGCAGCCGAGTAGGGGGCAGGGGAGGCGGGGAGCTGTTTTTT. V gene TRBV7-3 combines with J gene TRBJ2-2; TRBD1 is a possible D gene (7 bases). Germline CDR1 and CDR2: SGHTA and FQGTGA. This CDR3 has 16 residues. V lost 5 bases to trimming and J lost 7 bases, with 20 bases between them.

This clone was observed once. The rearrangement links TRBV10-3 to TRBJ1-2; the D is unclear. The length of the CDR3 is 15 residues. The V end was cut by 6 bases, the J end by 7 bases, with 21 bases between. Germline V CDR1 and CDR2: ENHRY, SYGVKD. CDR3 DNA sequence: TGTGCCATCAGCGGTCTAGGAGATCTGATCTTTGGCTACACCTTC. Protein: CAISGLGDLIFGYTF.

The chain uses TRBV12-5 and TRBJ2-7; 8 bases match TRBD1. J lost 7 bases, V lost 3 bases, and 2 bases had no gene match. From germline, CDR1 is LGHNT and CDR2 FRNRAP. This CDR3 comprises 12 residues. The CDR3 is CASGFGQGEQYF. CDR3 nucleotides: TGTGCTAGTGGTTTCGGACAGGGAGAGCAGTACTTC.

The V call is TRBV10-3, the J call TRBJ2-7; D unclear. Germline V lookup: CDR1 ENHRY, CDR2 SYGVKD. CDR3 size: 12 residues. V lost 9 bases to trimming and J lost 3 bases, with 12 bases between them. CDR3 sequence reads: CAISLPDYEQYF. CDR3 nucleotide sequence: TGTGCCATATCACTCCCCGACTACGAGCAGTACTTC.

V gene TRBV11-3 combines with J gene TRBJ2-5; TRBD2 aligns across 9 bases. In germline, CDR1 is SGHNT, CDR2 YENEEA. This CDR3 contains 16 residues. V dropped 5 bases and J dropped 4; count of bases not matched to a gene: 11. The CDR3 reads CASSLRVAGVRETQYF. CDR3 nucleotides: TGTGCCAGCAGCCTCCGGGTAGCGGGAGTCAGAGAGACCCAGTACTTC.

This chain connects TRBV28 to TRBJ2-3, with a tentative D call TRBD2 (5 bases). Between the trimmed V and J ends, which lost 0 bases and 2 bases, there was a span of 18 bases. CDR1 MDHEN and CDR2 SYDVKM come from the germline V gene. The CDR3 spans 18 residues. The CDR3 DNA sequence: TGTGCCAGCAGTTTATGGCAGACGGGGTGGCTGAACACAGATACGCAGTATTTT. Translating gives CASSLWQTGWLNTDTQYF.

V and J are TRBV2 and TRBJ1-1; tentatively, D is TRBD1 (5 bases). The CDR3 has 11 amino acids. Germline assignment: CDR1 SNHLY and CDR2 FYNNEI. Trimming removed 2 bases from V and 11 bases from J, with 9 bases in between. The CDR3 protein is CASSESAGAFF. CDR3 bases: TGTGCCAGCAGTGAATCTGCAGGGGCTTTCTTT.

J is TRBJ2-1 and V is TRBV5-4, with D unresolved. The CDR3 length is 15 residues. The V end lost 5 bases, the J end lost 0 bases, and 12 bases lay between the germline ends. Germline loops: CDR1 SGHNT, CDR2 YYREEE (reference sequence). Here the CDR3 DNA reads TGTGCCAGCAGGTCTCTAGACCGCTCCTACAATGAGCAGTTCTTC. Translation gives CASRSLDRSYNEQFF.

The CDR3, as DNA: TGTGCCAGCAGCGCGACAACAGAAAAACTGTTTTTT. This translates into CASSATTEKLFF. V gene TRBV7-9 combines with J gene TRBJ1-4; D is unresolved. From germline, CDR1 is SEHNR and CDR2 FQNEAQ (reference sequence). V was pared by 5 bases and J by 8 bases, with 9 bases between. This CDR3 contains 12 residues.

The chain has TRBV30 and TRBJ2-7, with a weak D call TRBD1 (6 bases). Germline values: CDR1 GTSNPN, CDR2 SVGIG (reference sequence). Trimming took 5 bases from V and 0 from J, leaving 17 bases between them. The CDR3 is 15 residues long. The CDR3 sequence: CAWCKPGHRSYEQYF. The CDR3 DNA follows: TGTGCCTGGTGCAAACCGGGACATCGCTCCTACGAGCAGTACTTC.

The chain is built from TRBV5-1 and TRBJ2-2; D gene ambiguous. Germline V lookup: CDR1 SGHRS, CDR2 YFSETQ. The CDR3 extends over 14 amino acids. Trimming took off 2 bases at V and 6 bases at J, with 11 bases between the two ends. The CDR3 loop reads CASSLEPEPGELFF. As DNA, the CDR3 is TGCGCCAGCAGCTTAGAGCCTGAACCCGGGGAGCTGTTTTTT.